What follows describes a single T cell receptor (beta chain). Adults between about 18 and 89 years of age took part from 20 to 25 US areas. Two negative PCRs, clearance, or symptom resolution were required of recovered Cohort 3 donors. Generated by immunoSEQ multiplex PCR, the TCRdb table keeps only in-frame clones and is missing some. The sample carries approximately 150,000 clones, approximately 80% recorded once. The data derive from a study of blood T cell repertoires in COVID-19. Across the whole study: COVID-19 samples collected from the United States, Italy and Spain covered acute and convalescent phases. From T cells, B-cell-depleted T cells, or PBMCs came the material, which was cDNA or gDNA.

V dropped 7 bases and J dropped 0 bases, with 16 bases sitting between them. CDR3 length equals 16 residues. Per the germline V gene, CDR1 is LNHDA and CDR2 is SQIVND (reference sequence). The rearrangement joins TRBV19 to TRBJ2-1; D is possibly TRBD2 (5 bases). The specimen sequenced was PBMCs or T cells enriched from blood (not recorded which). The source is a woman in her 40s who had recovered from COVID-19. CDR3 amino acids: CASTDYRRSSYNEQFF. The CDR3 bases are TGTGCCAGTACCGACTATCGACGAAGCTCCTACAATGAGCAGTTCTTC.